The 2 T cell receptor beta chains listed next were all sequenced from one sample in a study of OX40 agonist ivuxolimab in advanced cancers. Some clones are missing from TCRdb's copy, which holds only in-frame ones; the method was immunoSEQ multiplex PCR. There are tens of thousands of clones in the sample; roughly 80% occur only once, and roughly 23% lies in the top ten. This sample comprised CD4+ or CD8+ T cells sorted from blood, obtained in a trial of the OX40 agonist ivuxolimab. The source is an adult with an advanced solid tumor such as melanoma, head and neck, liver or kidney cancer.

The chain carries TRBV7-9 and TRBJ2-2; TRBD2 matches 11 bases. V lost 5 bases and J lost 0; bases outside the gene matches: 5. The CDR3 consists of 17 residues. In germline, CDR1 is SEHNR, CDR2 FQNEAQ (reference sequence). The DNA of the CDR3 is TGTGCCAGCAGCACCTTAGCGGGAGGGCCGAACACCGGGGAGCTGTTTTTT. It codes for CASSTLAGGPNTGELFF.

The chain couples TRBV27 to TRBJ2-1, with 9 bases that match TRBD2. Per germline, CDR1 MNHEY and CDR2 SMNVEV (reference sequence). The ends lost 6 bases at V and 7 bases at J; junction bases unmatched: 10. CDR3 length: 15 residues. The CDR3 sequence is CASSPPAGGGNEQFF. CDR3 in DNA: TGTGCCAGCAGCCCTCCAGCGGGAGGAGGGAATGAGCAGTTCTTC.